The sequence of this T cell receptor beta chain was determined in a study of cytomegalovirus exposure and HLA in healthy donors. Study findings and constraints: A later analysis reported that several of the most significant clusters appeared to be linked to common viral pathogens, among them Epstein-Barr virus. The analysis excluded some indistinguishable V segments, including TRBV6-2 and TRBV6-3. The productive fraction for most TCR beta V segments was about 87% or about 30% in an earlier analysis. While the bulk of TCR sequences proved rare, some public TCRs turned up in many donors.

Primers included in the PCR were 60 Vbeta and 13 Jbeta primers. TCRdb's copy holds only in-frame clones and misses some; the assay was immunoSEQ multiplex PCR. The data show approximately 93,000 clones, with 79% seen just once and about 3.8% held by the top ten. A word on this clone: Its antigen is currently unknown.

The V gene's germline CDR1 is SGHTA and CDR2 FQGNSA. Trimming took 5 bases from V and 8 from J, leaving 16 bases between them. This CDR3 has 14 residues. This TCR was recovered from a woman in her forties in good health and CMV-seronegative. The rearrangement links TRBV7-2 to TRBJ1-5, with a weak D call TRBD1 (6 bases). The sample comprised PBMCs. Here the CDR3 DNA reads TGTGCCAGCAGCCCAAACCAGGGGTGGAAGCCCCAGCATTTT. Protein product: CASSPNQGWKPQHF.